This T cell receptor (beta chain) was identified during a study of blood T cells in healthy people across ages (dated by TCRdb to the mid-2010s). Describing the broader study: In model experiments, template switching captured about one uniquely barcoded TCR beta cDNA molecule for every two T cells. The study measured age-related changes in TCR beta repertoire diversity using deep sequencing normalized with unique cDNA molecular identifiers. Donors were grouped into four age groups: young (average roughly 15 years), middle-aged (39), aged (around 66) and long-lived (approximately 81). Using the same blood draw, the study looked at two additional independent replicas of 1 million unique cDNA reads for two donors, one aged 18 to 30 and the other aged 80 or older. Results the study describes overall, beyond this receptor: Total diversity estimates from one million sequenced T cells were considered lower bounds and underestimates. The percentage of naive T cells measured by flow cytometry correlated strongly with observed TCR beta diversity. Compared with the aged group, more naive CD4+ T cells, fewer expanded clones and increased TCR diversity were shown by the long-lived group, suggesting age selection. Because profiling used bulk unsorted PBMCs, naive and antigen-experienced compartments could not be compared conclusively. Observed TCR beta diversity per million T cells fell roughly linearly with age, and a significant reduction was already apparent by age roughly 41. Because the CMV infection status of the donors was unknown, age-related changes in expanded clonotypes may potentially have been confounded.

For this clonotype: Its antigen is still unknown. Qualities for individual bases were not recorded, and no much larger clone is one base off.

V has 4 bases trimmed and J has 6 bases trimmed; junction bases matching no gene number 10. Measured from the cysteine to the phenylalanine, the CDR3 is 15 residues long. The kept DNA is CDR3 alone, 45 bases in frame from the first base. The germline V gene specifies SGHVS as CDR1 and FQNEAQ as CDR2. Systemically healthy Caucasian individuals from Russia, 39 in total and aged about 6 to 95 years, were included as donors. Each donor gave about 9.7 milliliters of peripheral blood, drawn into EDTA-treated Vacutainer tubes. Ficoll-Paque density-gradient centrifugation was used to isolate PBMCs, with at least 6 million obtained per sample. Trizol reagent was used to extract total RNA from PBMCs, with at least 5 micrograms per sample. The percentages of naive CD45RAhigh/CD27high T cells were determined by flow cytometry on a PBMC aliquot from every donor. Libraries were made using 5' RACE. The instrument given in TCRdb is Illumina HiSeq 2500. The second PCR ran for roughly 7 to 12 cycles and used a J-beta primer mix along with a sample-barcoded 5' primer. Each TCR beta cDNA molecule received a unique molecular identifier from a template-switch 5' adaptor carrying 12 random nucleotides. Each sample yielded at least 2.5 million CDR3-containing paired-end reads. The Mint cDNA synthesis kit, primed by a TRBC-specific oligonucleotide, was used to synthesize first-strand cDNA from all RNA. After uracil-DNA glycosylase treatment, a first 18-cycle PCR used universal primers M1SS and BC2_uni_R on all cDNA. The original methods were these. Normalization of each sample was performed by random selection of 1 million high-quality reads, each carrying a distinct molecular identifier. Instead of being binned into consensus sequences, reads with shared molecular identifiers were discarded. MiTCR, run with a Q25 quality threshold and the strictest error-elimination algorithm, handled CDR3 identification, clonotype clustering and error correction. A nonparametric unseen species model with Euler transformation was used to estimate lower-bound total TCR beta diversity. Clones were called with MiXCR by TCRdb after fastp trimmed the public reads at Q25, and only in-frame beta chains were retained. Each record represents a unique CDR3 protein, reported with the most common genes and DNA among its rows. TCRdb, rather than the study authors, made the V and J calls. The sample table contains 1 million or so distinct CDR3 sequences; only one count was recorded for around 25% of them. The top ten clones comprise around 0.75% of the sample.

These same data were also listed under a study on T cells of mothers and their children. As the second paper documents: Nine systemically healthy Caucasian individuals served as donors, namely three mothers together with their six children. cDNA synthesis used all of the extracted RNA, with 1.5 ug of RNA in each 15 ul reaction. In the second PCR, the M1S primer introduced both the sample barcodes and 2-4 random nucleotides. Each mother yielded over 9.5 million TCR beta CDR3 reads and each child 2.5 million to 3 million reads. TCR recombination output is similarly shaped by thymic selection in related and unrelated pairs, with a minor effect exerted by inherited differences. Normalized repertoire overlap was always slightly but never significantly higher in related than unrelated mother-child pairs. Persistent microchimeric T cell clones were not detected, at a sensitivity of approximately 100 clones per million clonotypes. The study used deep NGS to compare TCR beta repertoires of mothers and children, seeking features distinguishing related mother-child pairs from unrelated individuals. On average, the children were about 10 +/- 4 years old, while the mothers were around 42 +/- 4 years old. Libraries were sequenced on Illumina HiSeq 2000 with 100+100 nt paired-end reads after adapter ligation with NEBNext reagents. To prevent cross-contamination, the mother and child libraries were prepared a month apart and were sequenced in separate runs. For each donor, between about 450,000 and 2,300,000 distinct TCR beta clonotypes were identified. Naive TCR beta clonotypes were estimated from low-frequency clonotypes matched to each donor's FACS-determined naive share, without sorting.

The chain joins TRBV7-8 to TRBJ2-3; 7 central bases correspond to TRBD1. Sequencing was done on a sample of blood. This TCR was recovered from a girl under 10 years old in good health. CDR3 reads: CASSSNTGVRDTQYF. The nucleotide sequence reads TGTGCCAGCAGCTCCAACACAGGGGTCCGGGATACGCAGTATTTT.